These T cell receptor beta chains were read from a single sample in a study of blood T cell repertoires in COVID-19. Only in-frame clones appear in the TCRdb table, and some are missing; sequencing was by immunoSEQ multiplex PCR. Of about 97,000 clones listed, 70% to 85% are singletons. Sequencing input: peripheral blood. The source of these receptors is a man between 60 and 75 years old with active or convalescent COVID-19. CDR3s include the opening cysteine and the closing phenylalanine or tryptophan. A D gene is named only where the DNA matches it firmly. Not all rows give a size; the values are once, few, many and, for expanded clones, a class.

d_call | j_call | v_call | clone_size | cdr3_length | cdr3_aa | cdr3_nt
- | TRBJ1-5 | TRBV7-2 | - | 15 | CASSLGSRGNQPQHF | TGTGCCAGCAGCTTGGGGTCCCGGGGGAATCAGCCCCAGCATTTT
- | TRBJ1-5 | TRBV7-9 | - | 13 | CASSLDENQPQHF | TGTGCCAGCAGCTTAGACGAGAATCAGCCCCAGCATTTT
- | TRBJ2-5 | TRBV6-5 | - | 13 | CASSSTIMETQYF | TGTGCCAGCAGTTCCACAATCATGGAGACCCAGTACTTC
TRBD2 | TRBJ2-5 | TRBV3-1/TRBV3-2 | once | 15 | CASSLASGRVETQYF | TGTGCCAGCAGCCTTGCTAGCGGGAGGGTTGAGACCCAGTACTTC
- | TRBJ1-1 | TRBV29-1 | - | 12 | CSVENPGSAAFF | TGCAGCGTTGAGAACCCGGGGTCGGCAGCTTTCTTT
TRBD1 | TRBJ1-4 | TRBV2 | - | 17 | CASSGTGTGKFSEKLFF | TGTGCCAGCAGTGGAACCGGGACAGGGAAGTTTAGTGAAAAACTGTTTTTT
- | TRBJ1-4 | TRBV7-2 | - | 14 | CASSEGGAGEKLFF | TGTGCCAGCAGCGAGGGGGGGGCTGGTGAAAAACTGTTTTTT
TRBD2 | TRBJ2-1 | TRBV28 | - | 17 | CASSLPRASGSNNEQFF | TGTGCCAGCAGTTTACCTCGGGCTAGCGGGAGTAACAATGAGCAGTTCTTC
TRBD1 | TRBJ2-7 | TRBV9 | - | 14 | CASSVTGVDDEQYF | TGTGCCAGCAGCGTGACAGGGGTGGACGACGAGCAGTACTTC
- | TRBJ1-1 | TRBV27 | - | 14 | CASSSWTANTEAFF | TGTGCCAGCAGTTCTTGGACAGCGAACACTGAAGCTTTCTTT
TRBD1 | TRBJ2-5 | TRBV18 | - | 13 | CASSPGQGETQYF | TGTGCCAGCTCACCGGGACAGGGGGAGACCCAGTACTTC
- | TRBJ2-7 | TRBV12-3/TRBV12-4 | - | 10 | CASSQGKQYF | TGTGCCAGCAGCCAGGGGAAGCAGTACTTC
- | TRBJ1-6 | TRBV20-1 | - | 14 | CSASDQAYNSPLHF | TGCAGTGCTAGTGATCAGGCCTATAATTCACCCCTCCACTTT